This TCR beta chain was recorded in a study of blood T cells in healthy people across ages. The CDR3 extends over 15 amino acids. Unmatched junction bases numbered 10, after V lost 7 bases and J lost 2 bases. Germline assignment: CDR1 MNHEY and CDR2 SVGEGT. Then a second PCR, running about 6 to 11 cycles, was carried out with a sample-barcoded 5' primer and a J-beta primer mix. Every sample produced at least 3 million CDR3-containing paired-end reads. TCRdb passed the 5' RACE reads through MiXCR, listing each CDR3 protein once. The table has around 1,800,000 distinct CDR3 sequences, roughly two fifths seen once; the top ten hold 23%. Study-wide results and limits: Observed TCR beta diversity per million T cells went down as age went up. This fall followed a roughly linear course with age.

Note on this clonotype: Its specificity is unknown.

The sequence was collected from a human donor in good health. The V and J genes are TRBV6-2 or TRBV6-3 and TRBJ2-5; 7 bases map to TRBD2. Source material: blood. CDR3: CASNFEAAGQETQYF. DNA for the CDR3: TGTGCCAGCAACTTTGAGGCAGCGGGACAAGAGACCCAGTACTTC.